Listed below are T cell receptor beta chains from one sample, sequenced in a study of T cells in Graves' hyperthyroidism and ophthalmopathy. TCRdb processed the multiplex PCR reads anew with MiXCR; each CDR3 protein has one entry. Of some 500,000 distinct CDR3 sequences in the sample, around 14% were seen once. The sequencing sample was made of blood. These receptors came from a woman aged 18 to 35 with Graves' hyperthyroidism. CDR3s leave out the opening cysteine and the closing phenylalanine or tryptophan.

J gene: TRBJ2-7; V gene: TRBV20-1; CDR3 protein: SAPGTSGVDEQY
J gene: TRBJ2-7; V gene: TRBV28; CDR3 protein: ASSAYTNPYEQY
J gene: TRBJ1-5; V gene: TRBV24-1; CDR3 protein: AAGGQGWNQPQH
J gene: TRBJ1-4; V gene: TRBV6-6; CDR3 protein: ASSYAGRFNEKLF
J gene: TRBJ1-5; V gene: TRBV30; CDR3 protein: AWSRAPENQPQH
J gene: TRBJ2-1; V gene: TRBV19; CDR3 protein: ASRLVRKDNEQF
J gene: TRBJ2-7; V gene: TRBV24-1; CDR3 protein: ATSDLGTGGFYEQY
J gene: TRBJ2-1; V gene: TRBV18; CDR3 protein: ASSPPQGGTHNEQF
J gene: TRBJ1-5; V gene: TRBV27; CDR3 protein: ASTSGQGSGPQH
J gene: TRBJ1-2; V gene: TRBV5-8; CDR3 protein: ASSLTGTAGT
J gene: TRBJ1-6; V gene: TRBV30; CDR3 protein: ASQHRGVNSPLH
J gene: TRBJ2-7; V gene: TRBV3-1; CDR3 protein: ASSQAIAGVSYEQY
J gene: TRBJ2-1; V gene: TRBV7-9; CDR3 protein: ASSSTEGEQF
J gene: TRBJ1-2; V gene: TRBV12-3/TRBV12-4; CDR3 protein: ASSTGTENYGYT
J gene: TRBJ2-7; V gene: TRBV9; CDR3 protein: ASSELGLGPSDEQY
J gene: TRBJ1-2; V gene: TRBV4-2; CDR3 protein: ASSPRQGEANYGYT
J gene: TRBJ2-2; V gene: TRBV7-3; CDR3 protein: ASSRDYNTGELF
J gene: TRBJ2-7; V gene: TRBV12-3/TRBV12-4; CDR3 protein: ASSPSLGQVYEQY
J gene: TRBJ2-2; V gene: TRBV11-3; CDR3 protein: ASSGAGELF
J gene: TRBJ1-5; V gene: TRBV5-6; CDR3 protein: ASSLTRDNQPQH
J gene: TRBJ2-7; V gene: TRBV7-9; CDR3 protein: ASSLWGSNIYEQY
J gene: TRBJ1-2; V gene: TRBV19; CDR3 protein: ASTSPGQGDYGYT